A selection of T cell receptor beta chains follows, all from one sample in a study of blood T cell repertoires in COVID-19. The table came from immunoSEQ multiplex PCR; TCRdb's copy has only in-frame clones and leaves some out. The table has about 180,000 clones, 70% to 90% seen once. The sequenced sample was peripheral blood. These receptors were obtained from a man between 35 and 55 years old with active or convalescent COVID-19. Each CDR3 is given with its conserved first and last residue. The order of the fields is CDR3 DNA, CDR3 protein, D gene, J gene, CDR3 length, V gene, clone size. A D gene is named only where the DNA matches it firmly. Clone size is stated in some rows and not others, as once, few, many or a class when expanded.

CDR3nt: TGTGCCAGCAACCGAATGGGAGCAGACACTGAAGCTTTCTTT
CDR3aa: CASNRMGADTEAFF
d_gene: -
j_gene: TRBJ1-1
len: 14
v_gene: TRBV6-5
abundance: -

CDR3nt: TGTGCCAGCAGCCGGACCCAAGGGGGTTCCCGGACCCAGTACTTC
CDR3aa: CASSRTQGGSRTQYF
d_gene: -
j_gene: TRBJ2-5
len: 15
v_gene: TRBV3-1/TRBV3-2
abundance: -

CDR3nt: TGTGCCAGTAGAGAGGGTTCCTACAATGAGCAGTTCTTC
CDR3aa: CASREGSYNEQFF
d_gene: -
j_gene: TRBJ2-1
len: 13
v_gene: TRBV19
abundance: -

CDR3nt: TGTGCCAGCTCACCAGAAGAGGGACAGCGTAATGAAAAACTGTTTTTT
CDR3aa: CASSPEEGQRNEKLFF
d_gene: TRBD1
j_gene: TRBJ1-4
len: 16
v_gene: TRBV18
abundance: -

CDR3nt: TGTGCCAGTAGTATAGGCATCGGGATCCGGGCTGAAGCTTTCTTT
CDR3aa: CASSIGIGIRAEAFF
d_gene: -
j_gene: TRBJ1-1
len: 15
v_gene: TRBV19
abundance: -

CDR3nt: TGTGCCAGTAGTATGGATCGAACGGGACAGGGGTTCTATGAGCAGTTCTTC
CDR3aa: CASSMDRTGQGFYEQFF
d_gene: TRBD1
j_gene: TRBJ2-1
len: 17
v_gene: TRBV19
abundance: -

CDR3nt: TGTGCCAGCACCGAACAGGGAGATAATTCACCCCTCCACTTT
CDR3aa: CASTEQGDNSPLHF
d_gene: -
j_gene: TRBJ1-6
len: 14
v_gene: TRBV25-1
abundance: -

CDR3nt: TGTGCCACCAGCAGAGATGGACAGGGAGTTCTGCCCCAGCATTTT
CDR3aa: CATSRDGQGVLPQHF
d_gene: TRBD1
j_gene: TRBJ1-5
len: 15
v_gene: TRBV15
abundance: -

CDR3nt: TGTGCCAGCAGCTCGGCAAAAGGGGTGCCCCAGCATTTT
CDR3aa: CASSSAKGVPQHF
d_gene: -
j_gene: TRBJ1-5
len: 13
v_gene: TRBV5-6
abundance: once

CDR3nt: TGCGCCAGCAGCCAGGGCGGGGGGGGCCCGTGGGAGCAGTTCTTC
CDR3aa: CASSQGGGGPWEQFF
d_gene: TRBD2
j_gene: TRBJ2-1
len: 15
v_gene: TRBV4-1
abundance: -

CDR3nt: TGTGCCACCAGCGCCCGACAGGGCAATCAGCCCCAGCATTTT
CDR3aa: CATSARQGNQPQHF
d_gene: -
j_gene: TRBJ1-5
len: 14
v_gene: TRBV15
abundance: -

CDR3nt: TGTGCCAGCAGAGAGAGTCAGGGTAGGGGTTCACCCCTCCACTTT
CDR3aa: CASRESQGRGSPLHF
d_gene: -
j_gene: TRBJ1-6
len: 15
v_gene: TRBV28
abundance: once

CDR3nt: TGTGCCAGCAGCTTAATAACAGGAGTCGACGAGCAGTACTTC
CDR3aa: CASSLITGVDEQYF
d_gene: -
j_gene: TRBJ2-7
len: 14
v_gene: TRBV7-2
abundance: -

CDR3nt: TGCGCCAGCAGCCAAGTTGCCGGGGGAGCTCAGCCCCAGCATTTT
CDR3aa: CASSQVAGGAQPQHF
d_gene: -
j_gene: TRBJ1-5
len: 15
v_gene: TRBV4-3
abundance: -

CDR3nt: TGTGCCAGCAGTTACTCGACAGGGGGCTACGAGCAGTACTTC
CDR3aa: CASSYSTGGYEQYF
d_gene: TRBD1
j_gene: TRBJ2-7
len: 14
v_gene: TRBV6-2/TRBV6-3
abundance: -

CDR3nt: TGTGCCACCAGCAGCGGGGGGGCCGGAGAGACCCAGTACTTC
CDR3aa: CATSSGGAGETQYF
d_gene: TRBD2
j_gene: TRBJ2-5
len: 14
v_gene: TRBV15
abundance: -

CDR3nt: TGTGCCAGTAGTCCCGGTGTAGCGGGGGGGCAATATTTT
CDR3aa: CASSPGVAGGQYF
d_gene: TRBD2
j_gene: TRBJ2-3
len: 13
v_gene: TRBV19
abundance: -

CDR3nt: TGTGCCAGCAGTTTGGGGCCACAGAACTATGGCTACACCTTC
CDR3aa: CASSLGPQNYGYTF
d_gene: -
j_gene: TRBJ1-2
len: 14
v_gene: TRBV28
abundance: -

CDR3nt: TGTGCCAGCAGTCAGGGTGGTCATGGCTACACCTTC
CDR3aa: CASSQGGHGYTF
d_gene: -
j_gene: TRBJ1-2
len: 12
v_gene: TRBV7-2
abundance: -

CDR3nt: TGTGCCAGCAGCCCCGAAGCGGGGGTTTCACCCCTCCACTTT
CDR3aa: CASSPEAGVSPLHF
d_gene: -
j_gene: TRBJ1-6
len: 14
v_gene: TRBV11-2
abundance: -